The 23 T cell receptor beta chains below were found in one sample sequenced in a study of CD8+ T cells in alopecia areata. Reverse transcribed after extraction, RNA yielded cDNA as the sequencing template. Method: immunoSEQ multiplex PCR; TCRdb's copy keeps in-frame clones and lacks some. The sample shows approximately 180,000 clones, about 66% of them seen only once. The sequencing here drew on CD8+ T cells sorted from blood, taken at week 0. The source of these receptors is a human donor with alopecia areata.

V gene TRBV6-5 combines with J gene TRBJ1-5, with D hard to call. Per germline, CDR1 MNHEY and CDR2 SVGAGI. V lost 8 bases and J lost 2, with 7 bases in between. The CDR3 covers 12 residues. In nucleotides, the CDR3 is TGTGCCAGCGGTAGGGGCAATCAGCCCCAGCATTTT. Residues: CASGRGNQPQHF.

V usage is TRBV6-1 and J usage is TRBJ2-7, with 8 positions matching TRBD1. CDR3 length: 15 amino acids. V lost 6 bases and J lost 1; bases outside the gene matches: 8. Germline V gene sequence: CDR1 MNHNS, CDR2 SASEGT. CDR3 in amino acids: CASSDPGQASYEQYF. Here the CDR3 DNA reads TGTGCCAGCAGCGACCCGGGACAGGCATCCTACGAGCAGTACTTC.

This clone has only one observation. The rearrangement joins TRBV25-1 to TRBJ1-1; no clear D gene. The CDR3 sequence is 11 residues long. Trimming pared 2 bases from V and 6 bases from J, leaving 4 bases between. Germline CDR1 reads MGHDK; CDR2 reads SYGVNS. CDR3 in amino acids: CASSEAAEAFF. The DNA for the CDR3 is TGTGCCAGCAGTGAAGCGGCTGAAGCTTTCTTT.

The chain recombines TRBV27 with TRBJ2-7; D is uncertain. Trimming left V 11 bases short and J 0 bases short, with 11 bases between. The CDR3 covers 12 residues. The germline CDR1 and CDR2 sequences are MNHEY and SMNVEV (reference sequence). Written as DNA, the CDR3 is TGTGCCGCCGGACGGAGCTCCTACGAGCAGTACTTC. This translates into CAAGRSSYEQYF.

The chain employs TRBV6-5 and TRBJ2-3; D is unresolved. Trimming pared 4 bases from V and 3 bases from J, leaving 8 bases between. CDR1 and CDR2 from the germline V gene are MNHEY and SVGAGI. The CDR3 runs to 13 residues. CDR3 coding DNA: TGTGCCAGCAGTTCGGTCTCGACAGATACGCAGTATTTT. It specifies CASSSVSTDTQYF.

V gene TRBV5-1 combines with J gene TRBJ1-2; 7 bases line up with TRBD1. This CDR3 comprises 16 residues. CDR1 is SGHRS and CDR2 is YFSETQ in the germline V gene. V trimming: 4 bases; J trimming: 4 bases; junction bases outside the gene matches: 13. In nucleotides, the CDR3 is TGCGCCAGCAGCCCAGGAGCAGGGGGTGCTGCCTATGGCTACACCTTC. The encoded protein is CASSPGAGGAAYGYTF.

The genes are TRBV29-1 and TRBJ2-5; D call uncertain. V was pared by 4 bases and J by 4 bases, with 19 bases between. Germline loops: CDR1 SQVTM, CDR2 ANQGSEA. This CDR3 contains 15 residues. The chain's CDR3 is CSVAWSRRHRETQYF. The CDR3 nucleotides are TGCAGCGTTGCATGGTCCAGGCGCCACCGAGAGACCCAGTACTTC.

V and J are TRBV6-5 and TRBJ2-3; D not resolved. Germline loops: CDR1 MNHEY, CDR2 SVGAGI. Trimming left V 3 bases short and J 3 bases short, with 7 bases between. This CDR3 has 13 residues. The CDR3 sequence: CASSYAKTDTQYF. The CDR3 nucleotides read TGTGCCAGCAGTTATGCCAAAACAGATACGCAGTATTTT.

This clone was recorded a few times. This chain links TRBV6-6 with TRBJ1-2; 7 nucleotides agree with TRBD1. This CDR3 is built from 14 residues. Trimming took 9 bases from V and 4 from J; bases not matched to a gene: 11. The germline V gene has CDR1 MNHNY and CDR2 SVGAGI (reference sequence). The CDR3 region has the DNA TGTGCCAGTTGCGGGGGACAGATCCTCTATGGCTACACCTTC. Protein product: CASCGGQILYGYTF.

The CDR3, as DNA: TGTGCCAGCAGCTTACAGGGGCGGGGGGTCTACGAGCAGTACTTC. It codes for CASSLQGRGVYEQYF. J is TRBJ2-7 and V is TRBV13, with TRBD2 matching 8 bases. Germline V gives CDR1 PRHDT, CDR2 FYEKMQ (reference sequence). The CDR3 has 15 residues. Trimming at V came to 2 bases and at J to 3 bases, leaving 6 bases not matched to a gene.

J is TRBJ2-7 and V is TRBV29-1; 7 bases map to TRBD1. With V trimmed by 1 base and J by 0 bases, 6 bases remained unmatched. Germline V gene lookup returns CDR1 SQVTM and CDR2 ANQGSEA. CDR3 size: 15 residues. CDR3 sequence reads: CSVEGTGTDSYEQYF. For the CDR3, the DNA is TGCAGCGTTGAAGGCACCGGGACAGACTCCTACGAGCAGTACTTC.

In this sample, this clone turned up a few times. The gene calls are TRBV7-7 and TRBJ2-2, with 7 bases that match TRBD1. CDR1 and CDR2 from the germline V gene are SSHAT and FNYEAQ (reference sequence). The length of the CDR3 is 16 residues. Trimming took 4 bases from V and 2 from J; bases not matched to a gene: 7. In nucleotides, the CDR3 is TGTGCCAGCAGCTCTACCGGGACAGTCAACACCGGGGAGCTGTTTTTT. This sequence encodes CASSSTGTVNTGELFF.

The chain uses TRBV4-1 and TRBJ1-5; D remains unclear. The CDR3 covers 16 residues. Germline CDR1 is MGHRA and CDR2 is YSYEKL. V lost 0 bases to trimming and J lost 7 bases, with 16 bases between them. The CDR3 region has the DNA TGCGCCAGCAGCCAAGATCAGAGAAGCCTGAACCAGCCCCAGCATTTT. Its protein product is CASSQDQRSLNQPQHF.

This chain joins TRBV2 and TRBJ2-5; 8 bases match TRBD1. Per germline, CDR1 SNHLY and CDR2 FYNNEI. This CDR3 spans 15 amino acids. J gave up 5 bases and V 4 bases, and 9 bases lay outside the gene matches. CDR3 sequence (DNA): TGTGCCAGCAGTGCTTACAGGGGGACTGGGGAGACCCAGTACTTC. Translating it yields CASSAYRGTGETQYF. The whole variable domain, remainder taken from reference TRBV2 and TRBJ2-5, is EPEVTQTPSHQVTQMGQEVILRCVPISNHLYFYWYRQILGQKVEFLVSFYNNEISEKSEIFDDQFSVERPDGSNFTLKIRSTKLEDSAMYFCASSAYRGTGETQYFGPGTRLLVL.

This clone was picked up many times. The rearrangement links TRBV7-2 to TRBJ2-3; the D is unclear. The CDR3 is 16 amino acids. Germline loops: CDR1 SGHTA, CDR2 FQGNSA. V lost 2 bases and J 0 bases, leaving 12 bases between the germline ends. CDR3 residues: CASSLIAQRSTDTQYF. The CDR3 coding sequence is TGTGCCAGCAGCTTAATAGCCCAGCGTAGCACAGATACGCAGTATTTT.

The chain links TRBV5-1 to TRBJ2-2, with TRBD1 as a possible D gene (5 bases). Germline CDR1 is SGHRS and CDR2 is YFSETQ. This CDR3 has 15 amino acids. V was clipped by 0 bases and J by 1 base, with 7 bases between them. The CDR3 nucleotides read TGCGCCAGCAGCTTGGAAACAGGGAACACCGGGGAGCTGTTTTTT. It encodes CASSLETGNTGELFF.

The chain joins TRBV7-6 to TRBJ2-1; 9 positions match TRBD1. The CDR3 contains 15 residues. With V trimmed by 5 bases and J by 0 bases, 2 bases remained unmatched. CDR1 and CDR2 from the germline V gene are SGHVS and FNYEAQ. This CDR3 is CASSDRGSSYNEQFF. CDR3 DNA: TGTGCCAGCAGCGACAGGGGGAGCTCCTACAATGAGCAGTTCTTC. The full variable domain, rest sourced from reference TRBV7-6 and TRBJ2-1, is GAGVSQSPRYKVTKRGQDVALRCDPISGHVSLYWYRQALGQGPEFLTYFNYEAQQDKSGLPNDRFSAERPEGSISTLTIQRTEQRDSAMYRCASSDRGSSYNEQFFGPGTRLTVL.

A few counts support this clone. The chain links TRBV5-1 to TRBJ1-4; D not certain. The CDR3 is 17 amino acids. Trimming shortened V by 3 bases and J by 0 bases, and 15 bases separated the two germline ends. Looked up from germline, CDR1 is SGHRS and CDR2 is YFSETQ. CDR3 loop: CASSSWAATATNEKLFF. CDR3 nucleotides: TGCGCCAGCAGCTCTTGGGCAGCAACTGCAACTAATGAAAAACTGTTTTTT.

This chain uses TRBV15 with TRBJ2-7, with TRBD1 matching 11 bases. V shed 3 bases, J shed 6 bases, and the junction held 7 bases outside the gene matches. The germline V gene has CDR1 LNHNV and CDR2 YYDKDF (reference sequence). The CDR3 spans 15 residues. CDR3 loop: CATSRAGQGAREQYF. The CDR3 DNA follows: TGTGCCACCAGCAGGGCAGGACAGGGGGCACGCGAGCAGTACTTC.

In this sample, this clone turned up once. The identical CDR3 is also encoded by other nucleotide sequences in the sample. The CDR3 region is CASSLGGGYTF. DNA for the CDR3: TGTGCCAGCAGCTTAGGAGGAGGCTACACCTTC. This chain joins TRBV7-9 and TRBJ1-2; D unclear. The V gene's germline CDR1 is SEHNR and CDR2 FQNEAQ (reference sequence). Trimming shortened V by 1 base and J by 8 bases, and 5 bases separated the two germline ends. The CDR3 totals 11 residues.

The chain employs TRBV6-5 and TRBJ2-2; D is undetermined. The CDR3 has 13 amino acids. V was cut by 6 bases and J by 1 base, with 6 bases left in between. CDR1 and CDR2 (germline): MNHEY, SVGAGI. The CDR3 nucleotides read TGTGCCAGCAGCCCTCTGAACACCGGGGAGCTGTTTTTT. Protein product: CASSPLNTGELFF.

The V call is TRBV29-1, the J call TRBJ1-2, with TRBD1 matching 9 bases. Germline CDR1 SQVTM, CDR2 ANQGSEA. The V and J ends lost 5 bases and 6 bases, in that order; junction bases with no gene match: 7. The CDR3 sequence is 13 residues long. The CDR3, as DNA: TGCAGCGTTTGGGACAGGGATCGTAATGGCTACACCTTC. Protein: CSVWDRDRNGYTF. Based on the CDR3 plus reference TRBV29-1 and TRBJ1-2, the full variable domain is SAVISQKPSRDICQRGTSLTIQCQVDSQVTMMFWYRQQPGQSLTLIATANQGSEATYESGFVIDKFPISRPNLTFSTLTVSNMSPEDSSIYLCSVWDRDRNGYTFGSGTRLTVV.

This clone has just a few counts. The gene calls are TRBV4-1 and TRBJ1-1; a possible D gene is TRBD1 (5 bases). The CDR3 is 14 amino acids. V lost 3 bases and J 1 base, leaving 9 bases between the germline ends. Germline CDR1 reads MGHRA; CDR2 reads YSYEKL. The CDR3 sequence is CASSHPGENTEAFF. CDR3 coding DNA: TGCGCCAGCAGCCATCCGGGGGAGAACACTGAAGCTTTCTTT.